The 4 T cell receptor beta chains below all came from one sample that was sequenced in a study of cytomegalovirus exposure and HLA in healthy donors. Primers: 60 Vbeta forward and 13 Jbeta reverse. Data came from immunoSEQ multiplex PCR; TCRdb stores just in-frame clones and leaves some out. The sample lists about 200,000 clones; more than 60% were seen once. Sequenced: PBMCs. The origin of the receptors is a man in his fifties in good health and CMV-seronegative.

The chain joins TRBV11-3 to TRBJ2-1; 10 bases align to TRBD2. J lost 4 bases, V lost 4 bases, and 7 bases had no gene match. Germline V gives CDR1 SGHNT, CDR2 YENEEA. The CDR3 is made up of 16 amino acids. CDR3 sequence (DNA): TGTGCCAGCAGCTCGAGCGGGAGGGCGGAGTACAATGAGCAGTTCTTC. Its translation is CASSSSGRAEYNEQFF.

The rearrangement links TRBV30 to TRBJ1-2; TRBD1 matches at 10 bases. The CDR3 length is 14 residues. The V segment lost 3 bases and the J segment 2 bases; nucleotides outside the gene matches: 3. The germline gives CDR1 GTSNPN, CDR2 SVGIG (reference sequence). For the CDR3, the DNA is TGTGCCTGGAGGCCGGGACAGGGGAACTATGGCTACACCTTC. Its translation is CAWRPGQGNYGYTF.

This chain links TRBV27 with TRBJ2-3; TRBD2 matches 8 bases. Trimming at V came to 2 bases and at J to 3 bases, leaving 7 bases not matched to a gene. Germline V gives CDR1 MNHEY, CDR2 SMNVEV (reference sequence). The length of the CDR3 is 16 residues. The CDR3 loop is CASSLMGGRWTDTQYF. The CDR3 bases are TGTGCCAGCAGTTTAATGGGCGGGAGGTGGACAGATACGCAGTATTTT.

Notes on this clone: Other nucleotide sequences from this sample produce the same CDR3. The chain links TRBV28 to TRBJ2-5; the D gene is possibly TRBD1 (5 bases). Germline CDR1 MDHEN, CDR2 SYDVKM. The CDR3 contains 14 residues. V was pared by 2 bases and J by 4 bases, with 11 bases between. As DNA, the CDR3 is TGTGCCAGCAGTTTACCTCAGGGTAGAGAGACCCAGTACTTC. Its translation is CASSLPQGRETQYF. The full variable domain, completed using reference TRBV28 and TRBJ2-5, is DVKVTQSSRYLVKRTGEKVFLECVQDMDHENMFWYRQDPGLGLRLIYFSYDVKMKEKGDIPEGYSVSREKKERFSLILESASTNQTSMYLCASSLPQGRETQYFGPGTRLLVL.